The following is a T cell receptor (beta chain) sequence with its context. The germline V gene has CDR1 SGDLS and CDR2 YYNGEE. This CDR3 has 16 residues. V lost 3 bases to trimming and J lost 0 bases, with 13 bases between them. Per the original methods: Estimated nucleated cell counts came from reference gene primer amplification. TCRdb's copy holds only in-frame clones and misses some; the assay was immunoSEQ multiplex PCR. That table is the source of V, J and clone size, and D and trimming were worked out from the DNA. The table records 90,000 to 120,000 clones, approximately 88% of them present only once. This specimen belongs to a study of blood T cell repertoires in COVID-19. Study-wide context: Collection of acute and convalescent COVID-19 samples took place in the United States, Italy and Spain. Nucleic acid was either cDNA or gDNA, and it came from T cells, B-cell-depleted T cells, or PBMCs.

The specimen was peripheral blood. This receptor was identified in a man aged 35-49 years with active or convalescent COVID-19. V is TRBV9 and J is TRBJ1-5, with D unresolved. CDR3 in amino acids: CASSEEEGYSNQPQHF. DNA of the CDR3: TGTGCCAGCAGCGAGGAGGAGGGCTATAGCAATCAGCCCCAGCATTTT.